These T cell receptor beta chains were read from a single sample in a study of blood T cell repertoires in COVID-19. Generated by immunoSEQ multiplex PCR, the TCRdb table keeps only in-frame clones and is missing some. The sample gives approximately 160,000 clones, roughly 82% of which show up once; about 7% is in the top ten. The sample comprised peripheral blood. The receptor set was obtained from a woman in her fifties or sixties in a cohort sampled during active or convalescent COVID-19. The CDR3 runs from the conserved cysteine through the conserved F or W. D genes are given only for firm matches. Clone size appears in some rows only: once, few, many, or a class for an expanded clone.

TRBD2 NA TRBJ2-1 TRBV5-6 CASSLLSGGAGEQFF TGTGCCAGCAGCTTGCTTAGCGGGGGGGCCGGTGAGCAGTTCTTC
NA NA TRBJ2-6 TRBV6-5 CASRQSRANVLTF TGTGCCAGCAGACAGAGCCGAGCCAACGTCCTGACTTTC
TRBD1 NA TRBJ1-5 TRBV3-1/TRBV3-2 CASSQGTGGNQPQHF TGTGCCAGCAGCCAGGGGACAGGGGGCAATCAGCCCCAGCATTTT
NA NA TRBJ1-4 TRBV7-9 CASSLVGAPNEKLFF TGTGCCAGCAGCCTGGTAGGGGCGCCTAATGAAAAACTGTTTTTT
NA once TRBJ1-2 TRBV3-1/TRBV3-2 CASSQVQGSYGYTF TGTGCCAGCAGCCAAGTACAGGGTTCCTATGGCTACACCTTC
NA NA TRBJ2-2 TRBV7-3 CASGLGAGELFF TGTGCCAGCGGTTTGGGAGCCGGGGAGCTGTTTTTT
NA few TRBJ1-6 TRBV6-6 CASSAGPGWNSPLHF TGTGCCAGCAGTGCCGGCCCGGGGTGGAATTCACCCCTCCACTTT
NA NA TRBJ2-2 TRBV9 CASSVAGFGNTGELFF TGTGCCAGCAGCGTAGCAGGGTTTGGCAACACCGGGGAGCTGTTTTTT
NA NA TRBJ2-7 TRBV12-2 CATRDRGQEQYF TGTGCTACCCGGGACAGGGGGCAAGAGCAGTACTTC
NA once TRBJ2-6 TRBV19 CASSISAGSGANVLTF TGTGCCAGTAGTATATCGGCGGGCTCTGGGGCCAACGTCCTGACTTTC
TRBD1 NA TRBJ1-3 TRBV7-9 CASRPPPGQGATGNTIYF TGTGCCAGCAGACCCCCACCGGGACAGGGGGCAACAGGAAACACCATATATTTT
NA NA TRBJ2-7 TRBV6-4 CASSSRNEQYF TGTGCCAGCAGTTCCAGGAACGAGCAGTACTTC
TRBD1 NA TRBJ1-5 TRBV19 CASSTGTGSSNQPQHF TGTGCCAGTAGTACCGGGACAGGGAGTAGCAATCAGCCCCAGCATTTT
TRBD1 NA TRBJ1-3 TRBV7-3 CASSPTGTGNTIYF TGTGCCAGCAGCCCGACAGGGACGGGAAACACCATATATTTT
TRBD1 NA TRBJ2-2 TRBV6-6 CASRTRQGGTGELFF TGTGCCAGCAGAACGCGACAGGGGGGCACCGGGGAGCTGTTTTTT
NA NA TRBJ1-1 TRBV15 CATSRPETGTKAFF TGTGCCACCAGCAGGCCGGAAACCGGGACAAAAGCTTTCTTT
TRBD2 once TRBJ2-5 TRBV6-5 CASRLAGGRRETQYF TGTGCCAGCAGGCTAGCGGGGGGCCGGCGGGAGACCCAGTACTTC
TRBD1 NA TRBJ2-3 TRBV3-1/TRBV3-2 CASSHRDRESDTQYF TGTGCCAGCAGCCACCGGGACAGGGAGTCAGATACGCAGTATTTT
NA NA TRBJ2-5 TRBV2 CACVANPQETQYF TGTGCCTGTGTAGCGAACCCACAAGAGACCCAGTACTTC
TRBD1 NA TRBJ2-1 TRBV5-1 CASSLDRGPSEQFF TGCGCCAGCAGCTTGGATAGGGGGCCTAGTGAGCAGTTCTTC
TRBD1 NA TRBJ2-7 TRBV9 CASSVATGAYEQYF TGTGCCAGCAGCGTAGCGACAGGGGCCTACGAGCAGTACTTC
NA NA TRBJ2-1 TRBV4-3 CASSPTGRTYNEQFF TGCGCCAGCAGCCCGACTGGCCGGACCTACAATGAGCAGTTCTTC
NA NA TRBJ2-2 TRBV5-6 CASPSFGELFF TGTGCCAGCCCTTCGTTCGGGGAGCTGTTTTTT
TRBD2 NA TRBJ2-7 TRBV28 CASRKGGAVYEQYF TGTGCCAGCAGGAAGGGAGGGGCGGTCTACGAGCAGTACTTC
NA NA TRBJ1-2 TRBV12-3/TRBV12-4 CASSFGTNYGYTF TGTGCCAGCAGTTTCGGGACAAACTATGGCTACACCTTC
NA NA TRBJ2-2 TRBV19 CASTEAASATPTQAGELFF TGTGCCAGTACCGAGGCTGCTAGCGCAACCCCAACCCAAGCCGGGGAGCTGTTTTTT
NA NA TRBJ1-3 TRBV19 CASSIGRISGNTIYF TGTGCCAGTAGTATAGGCAGGATCTCTGGAAACACCATATATTTT
NA NA TRBJ1-3 TRBV7-9 CASSYPESPISGNTIYF TGTGCCAGCAGCTATCCCGAGAGTCCGATCTCTGGAAACACCATATATTTT
TRBD1 NA TRBJ1-1 TRBV10-3 CAISESTGGYTEAFF TGTGCCATCAGTGAGTCGACAGGGGGCTACACTGAAGCTTTCTTT
TRBD1 NA TRBJ1-5 TRBV19 CASSRQGIGLYSNQPQHF TGTGCCAGTAGTCGACAGGGAATTGGTCTCTATAGCAATCAGCCCCAGCATTTT
NA NA TRBJ1-3 TRBV2 CASSESGFTIYF TGTGCCAGCAGTGAATCGGGGTTCACCATATATTTT
TRBD1 once TRBJ1-1 TRBV4-3 CASSQGTGLNTEAFF TGCGCCAGCAGCCAAGGGACAGGCCTGAACACTGAAGCTTTCTTT
NA NA TRBJ1-2 TRBV7-3 CASSAGLWEGYTF TGTGCCAGCAGCGCGGGACTGTGGGAGGGCTACACCTTC
TRBD1 NA TRBJ1-2 TRBV12-3/TRBV12-4 CASSPGGYGYTF TGTGCCAGCAGTCCAGGGGGCTATGGCTACACCTTC
NA NA TRBJ2-3 TRBV7-3 CASSSTGSNTDTQYF TGTGCCAGCAGCTCGACAGGATCAAACACAGATACGCAGTATTTT
NA NA TRBJ2-7 TRBV6-1 CASSEGYGLYEQYF TGTGCCAGCAGTGAAGGGTACGGACTCTACGAGCAGTACTTC
TRBD2 NA TRBJ2-1 TRBV24-1 CATSDSSTSGGRSYNEQFF TGTGCCACCAGTGACTCGTCGACTAGCGGGGGGAGGTCCTACAATGAGCAGTTCTTC
TRBD1 NA TRBJ1-1 TRBV6-5 CASFNPTGGPEAFF TGTGCCAGCTTTAATCCGACAGGGGGCCCTGAAGCTTTCTTT